A single sample gave rise to the 3 T cell receptor beta chains below, sequenced in a study of blood T cells in healthy people across ages. Alongside a J-beta primer mix, a sample-barcoded 5' primer served in a second PCR lasting roughly 6 to 12 cycles. MiXCR, applied by TCRdb to the 5' RACE reads, yields one record per CDR3 protein. Of some 920,000 distinct CDR3 sequences detected, roughly 51% appear once; the ten largest clones hold 20% to 25%. The sample was blood. The receptor source for this set is a woman between 55 and 75 years old in good health.

Comments on this clonotype: Lacking the conserved final phenylalanine or tryptophan, this CDR3 likely reflects a read error. The chain links TRBV7-3 to TRBJ1-2, with a weak D call TRBD1 (6 bases). This CDR3 has 15 amino acids. Germline lookup yields CDR1 SGHTA and CDR2 FQGTGA. The V gene lost 5 bases and the J gene lost 3 bases, with 16 bases spanning the gap. CDR3 sequence (DNA): TGTGCCAGCAGCCCGTCCGACAGGATAGACTATGGCTACACCTCC. It encodes CASSPSDRIDYGYTS.

The chain links TRBV30 to TRBJ2-1; TRBD2 might be the D (6 bases). This CDR3 has 14 amino acids. V lost 7 bases and J 8 bases, leaving 21 bases between the germline ends. Per the germline V gene, CDR1 is GTSNPN and CDR2 is SVGIG (reference sequence). For the CDR3, the DNA is TGTGCCTTCGCCCGGGACTTGGATCGCGATGAGCAGTTCTTC. Translation: CAFARDLDRDEQFF.

The chain employs TRBV7-9 and TRBJ2-7; D gene uncertain. Germline V lookup: CDR1 SEHNR, CDR2 FQNEAQ (reference sequence). V was pared by 5 bases and J by 1 base, with 9 bases between. The CDR3 spans 13 residues. Here the CDR3 DNA reads TGTGCCAGCAGCCTCGTCAAATCCTACGAGCAGTACTTC. It specifies CASSLVKSYEQYF.